A single sample gave rise to the 22 T cell receptor beta chains below, sequenced in a study of T-cell memory formation after mild COVID-19. TCRdb re-analysed the 5' RACE reads in MiXCR, keeping a single row per CDR3 protein. Seen here are around 340,000 distinct CDR3 sequences, over 13% observed once, and the top ten hold roughly 22%. Specimen: PBMCs or a T cell subset sorted from them (not recorded which). These receptors all stem from a young man who had mild COVID-19 (a few samples of this study predate the infection). Cell type and time point are not known.

J is TRBJ2-7 and V is TRBV12-3 or TRBV12-4; weak D call: TRBD2 (6 bases). The V end was cut by 5 bases, the J end by 6 bases, with 23 bases between. The CDR3 has 16 residues. CDR3 sequence (DNA): TGTGCCAGCAGTCACTTCTTAGGCGGGGAGAGGAGCGAGCAGTACTTC. Residues: CASSHFLGGERSEQYF.

The chain employs TRBV7-3 and TRBJ2-3; 9 nucleotides match TRBD2. The J segment lost 4 bases and the V segment lost 5 bases, leaving 10 bases of the junction unmatched. Germline V CDR1 and CDR2: SGHTA, FQGTGA. The CDR3 contains 16 residues. CDR3 region: CASSPGSRGGPDTQYF. In DNA, the CDR3 is TGTGCCAGCAGCCCCGGGTCGCGGGGGGGCCCAGATACGCAGTATTTT.

The CDR3: CSVAEGRGNTIYF. The DNA for the CDR3 is TGCAGCGTTGCAGAGGGGAGAGGAAACACCATATATTTT. The V and J genes are TRBV29-1 and TRBJ1-3, with D possibly TRBD1 on 5 matching bases. Trimming left V 4 bases short and J 4 bases short, with 11 bases between. The CDR3 totals 13 residues. Per the germline V gene, CDR1 is SQVTM and CDR2 is ANQGSEA.

The chain uses TRBV6-6 and TRBJ1-5; D is perhaps TRBD1 (6 bases). The ends were cut back, 8 bases at V and 3 bases at J, with 11 bases in the middle. The CDR3 spans 13 residues. Germline CDR1 is MNHNY and CDR2 is SVGAGI (reference sequence). CDR3 in amino acids: CASGDRTNQPQHF. The CDR3, as DNA: TGTGCCAGCGGTGACAGGACCAATCAGCCCCAGCATTTT.

This clonotype was observed a handful of times. The rearrangement joins TRBV15 to TRBJ2-1, with no clear D. CDR3 length: 14 amino acids. Deletions cut 0 bases from V and 2 bases from J, with 5 bases between. CDR1 is LNHNV, CDR2 YYDKDF, per germline (reference sequence). The CDR3 loop is CATSRDPTYNEQFF. The CDR3 DNA follows: TGTGCCACCAGCAGAGATCCGACCTACAATGAGCAGTTCTTC.

This clonotype was seen a handful of times. The chain recombines TRBV5-1 with TRBJ1-2, with no clear D. Trimming cost V 5 bases and J 3 bases, with 8 bases left between them. This CDR3 contains 12 residues. In germline, CDR1 is SGHRS, CDR2 YFSETQ. The CDR3 reads CASSGGDYGYTF. In DNA, the CDR3 is TGCGCCAGCAGTGGCGGCGACTATGGCTACACCTTC.

The chain has TRBV18 and TRBJ2-3; D remains unclear. The V gene's germline CDR1 is KGHSH and CDR2 LQKENI. The CDR3 consists of 16 residues. Trimming stripped 0 bases from V and 1 base from J, with 11 bases between. The CDR3 here is CASSPPPSVGTDTQYF. The DNA of the CDR3 is TGTGCCAGCTCACCACCGCCTAGTGTTGGCACAGATACGCAGTATTTT. Full variable domain (outside the CDR3, taken from reference TRBV18 and TRBJ2-3): NAGVMQNPRHLVRRRGQEARLRCSPMKGHSHVYWYRQLPEEGLKFMVYLQKENIIDESGMPKERFSAEFPKEGPSILRIQQVVRGDSAAYFCASSPPPSVGTDTQYFGPGTRLTVL.

This clonotype was found a few times. This rearrangement joins TRBV21-1 to TRBJ2-7; the listed D gene, TRBD1, was not tested against the DNA. TRBV21-1 is tagged as a pseudogene. This CDR3 has 12 amino acids. In nucleotides, the CDR3 is TGTGCCAGCATGGCAGGGGATGGCGAGCAGTACGTC. Its translation is CASMAGDGEQYV.

The chain is built from TRBV5-6 and TRBJ2-2; tentative D call: TRBD2 (6 bases). The V and J ends lost 3 bases and 6 bases respectively, with 12 bases between them. Germline CDR1 is SGHDT and CDR2 is YYEEEE. The CDR3 consists of 14 residues. The CDR3 bases are TGTGCCAGCAGCTACGGACTATACCCCGGGGAGCTGTTTTTT. Translating gives CASSYGLYPGELFF.

This clonotype was observed a handful of times. This sequence joins TRBV5-1 and TRBJ2-5; no reliable D call. Trimming removed 0 bases at V and 4 bases at J, with 13 bases between. CDR3 length equals 15 residues. Germline V gene lookup returns CDR1 SGHRS and CDR2 YFSETQ. The CDR3 DNA reads TGCGCCAGCAGCTTGGCCGCGGCAGCCTCAGAGACCCAGTACTTC. Translating gives CASSLAAAASETQYF.

The sample holds many counts of this clonotype. The chain couples TRBV11-2 to TRBJ2-2; 13 bases line up with TRBD2. V lost 3 bases and J lost 5; bases outside the gene matches: 0. Germline loops: CDR1 SGHAT, CDR2 FQNNGV. The CDR3 has 15 amino acids. DNA for the CDR3: TGTGCCAGCAGCTTGGGACTAGCGGGGACCGGGGAGCTGTTTTTT. This translates into CASSLGLAGTGELFF.

The J gene is TRBJ2-2, the V gene TRBV7-2; the D is unclear. Germline loops: CDR1 SGHTA, CDR2 FQGNSA. This CDR3 has 14 amino acids. Between the trimmed V and J ends, which lost 6 bases and 4 bases, there was a span of 12 bases. For the CDR3, the DNA is TGTGCCAGCAGTTCCGGAATGGGCACCGGGGAGCTGTTTTTT. The encoded protein is CASSSGMGTGELFF.

This clonotype was recorded many times. This chain joins TRBV5-1 and TRBJ2-1, with 7 bases identical to TRBD1. This CDR3 has 17 amino acids. V gave up 4 bases and J gave up 2 bases; unmatched junction bases: 12. Per germline, CDR1 SGHRS and CDR2 YFSETQ. CDR3 sequence: CASSGLTGVGPYNEQFF. The CDR3 DNA sequence: TGCGCCAGCAGCGGACTTACAGGGGTAGGACCCTACAATGAGCAGTTCTTC.

The V and J genes are TRBV7-2 and TRBJ2-3; either TRBD1 or TRBD2 may fit D (5 bases each). V gave up 8 bases and J gave up 3 bases, with 9 bases separating them. The CDR3 is 12 residues long. The germline gives CDR1 SGHTA, CDR2 FQGNSA. The CDR3 protein is CASSGATDTQYF. CDR3 DNA: TGTGCCAGCTCCGGGGCGACAGATACGCAGTATTTT.

This clonotype was counted between two and nine times. The chain joins TRBV20-1 to TRBJ1-2; TRBD1 aligns across 7 bases. This CDR3 comprises 14 residues. Looked up from germline, CDR1 is DFQATT and CDR2 is SNEGSKA (reference sequence). V shed 0 bases and J 8 bases; nucleotides not matched to a gene: 9. CDR3 protein: CSARDLGGRTGYTF. In nucleotides, the CDR3 is TGCAGTGCTAGAGACCTAGGGGGCAGAACAGGCTACACCTTC.

This chain uses TRBV20-1 with TRBJ1-5, with 7 positions matching TRBD1. The germline V gene encodes CDR1 DFQATT and CDR2 SNEGSKA (reference sequence). CDR3 length: 15 residues. Losses at the gene ends were 0 bases for V and 6 bases for J; bases not matched to a gene: 8. This CDR3 reads CSARDLGQAGQPQHF. In nucleotides, the CDR3 is TGCAGTGCTAGAGATCTTGGACAGGCCGGTCAGCCCCAGCATTTT.

The chain combines TRBV5-5 with TRBJ2-1; either TRBD1 or TRBD2 may fit D (6 bases each). CDR1 is SGHKS, CDR2 YYEKEE, per germline (reference sequence). With 0 bases removed from V and 8 bases from J, the gap between germline ends came to 9 bases. The CDR3 has 13 amino acids. The CDR3 coding sequence is TGTGCCAGCAGCTTGGCGGGGGCCGATGAGCAGTTCTTC. It is translated as CASSLAGADEQFF.

The gene calls are TRBV6-6 and TRBJ1-5, with 11 bases identical to TRBD1. With 0 bases clipped from V and 2 bases from J, the junction kept 15 bases outside the gene matches. This CDR3 is 21 amino acids long. Germline CDR1 reads MNHNY; CDR2 reads SVGAGI (reference sequence). CDR3 DNA: TGTGCCAGCAGTTACTCCTTCGATCCGGGACAGGGGGTTTGGGGCAATCAGCCCCAGCATTTT. Protein sequence: CASSYSFDPGQGVWGNQPQHF.

There are many counts of this clonotype. The limits of the CDR3 on the DNA are not certain, so only TCRdb's listed CDR3 is given. The chain joins TRBV21-1 to TRBJ2-7; the table gives TRBD2 as D, unverified against the DNA. TRBV21-1 has pseudogene status. The CDR3 region is 21 residues in length, termini included. The CDR3 loop reads CASSKALWASGACIYSYEQYV.

The rearrangement joins TRBV7-2 to TRBJ2-3, with TRBD2 identical over 9 bases. Unmatched junction bases numbered 6, after V lost 5 bases and J lost 6 bases. Germline values: CDR1 SGHTA, CDR2 FQGNSA. This CDR3 has 14 amino acids. CDR3 amino acids: CASSAGGRRDTQYF. The CDR3 DNA reads as TGTGCCAGCAGCGCGGGGGGGCGGAGGGATACGCAGTATTTT.

The chain combines TRBV7-6 with TRBJ2-5, with TRBD2 matching over 12 bases. The CDR3 covers 19 residues. CDR1 is SGHVS and CDR2 is FNYEAQ in the germline V gene. The V segment lost 0 bases and the J segment 5 bases; nucleotides outside the gene matches: 13. The CDR3 loop reads CASSLAGIGLAGLLETQYF. As DNA, the CDR3 is TGTGCCAGCAGCTTAGCTGGGATAGGACTAGCGGGGCTTCTGGAGACCCAGTACTTC.

V usage is TRBV12-3 or TRBV12-4 and J usage is TRBJ2-7; D could derive from TRBD1 or TRBD2 (7 bases each). V was cut by 6 bases and J by 3 bases, with 18 bases left in between. There are 15 residues in the CDR3. CDR3 nucleotide sequence: TGTGCCAGCAGCCCGATGACAGGGAGGGGCTACGAGCAGTACTTC. Its translation is CASSPMTGRGYEQYF.